These T cell receptor beta chains were read from a single sample in a study of blood T cells in healthy people across ages. TCRdb fed the 5' RACE reads into MiXCR, producing one record per CDR3 protein. The profile shows about 1.8 million distinct CDR3 sequences, less than 50% of them singletons. The sample taken for sequencing was blood. The receptors here all came from a woman between 40 and 55 years old in good health. CDR3s include the opening cysteine and the closing phenylalanine or tryptophan. The D gene is left open where the match is weak. Clone sizes are given selectively: once, few, many, or a class where the clone is expanded.

D gene,J gene,clone size,V gene,CDR3 protein,CDR3 DNA
TRBD1,TRBJ2-5,-,TRBV13,CASSLGTAPTWYF,TGTGCCAGCAGCTTGGGGACAGCGCCGACCTGGTACTTC
-,TRBJ1-4,-,TRBV20-1,CSARDAQGNEKLFF,TGCAGTGCTAGAGATGCGCAGGGTAATGAAAAACTGTTTTTT
-,TRBJ2-1,few,TRBV7-2,CASSLNPRGAGTHNNEQFF,TGTGCCAGCAGCTTAAATCCAAGAGGCGCCGGGACACATAACAATGAGCAGTTCTTC
-,TRBJ2-3,-,TRBV4-3,CASSQEVVGNTDTQYF,TGCGCCAGCAGCCAAGAGGTAGTGGGGAACACAGATACGCAGTATTTT
-,TRBJ1-1,-,TRBV4-3,CASSQDPTRGHTEAFF,TGCGCCAGCAGCCAAGACCCAACAAGGGGCCACACTGAAGCTTTCTTT
TRBD1,TRBJ2-5,-,TRBV28,CASSPTLGQLGETQYF,TGTGCCAGCAGTCCTACCTTGGGACAGTTAGGAGAGACCCAGTACTTC
TRBD1,TRBJ2-1,-,TRBV6-6,CASRGEIGQGKGEQFF,TGTGCCAGCAGGGGGGAAATCGGACAGGGGAAAGGTGAGCAGTTCTTC
-,TRBJ2-5,-,TRBV5-1,CASSLAGGPVTQYF,TGCGCCAGCAGCTTGGCCGGGGGGCCGGTGACCCAGTACTTC
TRBD2,TRBJ2-7,-,TRBV29-1,CGVVPSGAYEQYF,TGCGGCGTTGTTCCTAGCGGGGCCTACGAGCAGTACTTC
-,TRBJ2-7,-,TRBV29-1,CSVRDRNSYEQYF,TGCAGCGTGCGGGACCGTAACTCCTACGAGCAGTACTTC
-,TRBJ2-3,-,TRBV6-1,CASSDRPVTTDTQYF,TGTGCCAGCAGTGACCGCCCGGTTACCACAGATACGCAGTATTTT
-,TRBJ2-1,-,TRBV7-3,CASSLMGALNNEQFF,TGTGCCAGCAGCTTAATGGGGGCGCTTAATAATGAGCAGTTCTTC
-,TRBJ2-6,many,TRBV11-2,CASSRDRSSSGANVLTF,TGTGCCAGCAGCAGAGACAGGTCTAGCTCTGGGGCCAACGTCCTGACTTTC
-,TRBJ1-5,-,TRBV5-1,CASSLGVKGNQPQHF,TGCGCCAGCAGCTTGGGGGTCAAAGGCAATCAGCCCCAGCATTTT
-,TRBJ2-7,few,TRBV12-3/TRBV12-4,CASSQTETYEQYF,TGTGCCAGCAGCCAGACAGAGACCTACGAGCAGTACTTC
-,TRBJ2-3,-,TRBV12-5,CASALRASTDTQYF,TGTGCTAGTGCCCTGCGTGCTTCCACAGATACGCAGTATTTT
-,TRBJ2-2,few,TRBV20-1,CSATTGGQAGELFF,TGCAGTGCTACCACCGGGGGGCAGGCCGGGGAGCTGTTTTTT
-,TRBJ1-5,few,TRBV6-5,CASSVDQGNQPQHF,TGTGCCAGCTCGGTCGACCAGGGGAATCAGCCCCAGCATTTT
-,TRBJ1-6,-,TRBV28,CASSLGNNNSPLHF,TGTGCCAGCAGTTTGGGGAATAACAATTCACCCCTCCACTTT
-,TRBJ2-7,few,TRBV7-9,CASSADAYEQYF,TGTGCCAGCAGCGCAGATGCATACGAGCAGTACTTC
-,TRBJ2-5,-,TRBV7-2,CASSRDRSEETQYF,TGTGCCAGCAGCAGAGACAGAAGTGAAGAGACCCAGTACTTC
-,TRBJ2-1,-,TRBV27,CASSLNPADNEQFF,TGTGCCAGCAGTTTAAATCCAGCGGACAATGAGCAGTTCTTC
TRBD1,TRBJ1-4,-,TRBV7-9,CASSGTANNEKLFF,TGTGCCAGCTCTGGGACAGCAAATAATGAAAAACTGTTTTTT
-,TRBJ2-3,few,TRBV14,CASSPGRARSTDTQYF,TGTGCCAGCAGCCCCGGGCGGGCGAGGAGTACAGATACGCAGTATTTT
TRBD2,TRBJ2-5,few,TRBV24-1,CATSGHGTTSQETQYF,TGTGCCACCAGTGGCCACGGGACTACCTCCCAAGAGACCCAGTACTTC
-,TRBJ2-1,few,TRBV2,CASSELTSSSYNEQFF,TGTGCCAGCAGTGAGCTGACGAGCAGCTCCTACAATGAGCAGTTCTTC
-,TRBJ2-3,-,TRBV20-1,CSGGEDTQYF,TGCAGTGGGGGAGAGGATACGCAGTATTTT
-,TRBJ2-7,many,TRBV29-1,CSVGGLGSSYEQYF,TGCAGCGTTGGGGGGTTGGGGAGCTCCTACGAGCAGTACTTC
-,TRBJ2-5,many,TRBV29-1,CSVVRAAQETQYF,TGCAGCGTTGTAAGGGCGGCCCAAGAGACCCAGTACTTC
-,TRBJ2-7,-,TRBV15,CATSRGSSGYEQYF,TGTGCCACCAGCAGAGGTTCTTCGGGTTACGAGCAGTACTTC
-,TRBJ2-3,-,TRBV5-6,CASSLVSDRETDTQYF,TGTGCCAGCAGCTTGGTTTCCGATAGGGAAACAGATACGCAGTATTTT
-,TRBJ1-6,-,TRBV4-3,CASSQVVRGENNSPLHF,TGCGCCAGCAGCCAAGTGGTCAGGGGTGAGAATAATTCACCCCTCCACTTT
TRBD2,TRBJ2-3,few,TRBV4-1,CASSQEASGHTQYF,TGCGCCAGCAGCCAAGAGGCTAGCGGCCATACGCAGTATTTT
-,TRBJ2-3,few,TRBV20-1,CSATRTGTDTQYF,TGCAGTGCAACCCGGACGGGCACAGATACGCAGTATTTT
-,TRBJ2-6,few,TRBV4-3,CASSQEGLHRSGANVLTF,TGCGCCAGCAGCCAAGAGGGACTGCACCGCTCTGGGGCCAACGTCCTGACTTTC
TRBD2,TRBJ2-1,-,TRBV5-1,CASSLLAGGPSEQFF,TGCGCCAGCAGCTTACTAGCGGGGGGGCCTAGTGAGCAGTTCTTC
-,TRBJ1-2,few,TRBV28,CASSELGEGYTF,TGTGCCAGCAGTGAGCTCGGGGAAGGCTACACCTTC
-,TRBJ2-3,-,TRBV7-3,CASSLETGASFKYF,TGTGCCAGCAGCTTAGAAACGGGGGCGAGCTTTAAGTATTTT
-,TRBJ2-3,-,TRBV29-1,CSVGLPLTDAQYF,TGCAGCGTTGGACTTCCCCTCACAGATGCGCAGTATTTT
TRBD2,TRBJ2-7,-,TRBV5-1,CASSLATPGRGYEQYF,TGCGCCAGCAGCTTGGCTACTCCGGGGCGGGGGTACGAGCAGTACTTC
TRBD2,TRBJ2-5,-,TRBV4-2,CASSQTSGGPEPQYF,TGTGCCAGCAGCCAGACTAGCGGCGGCCCGGAGCCCCAGTACTTC
-,TRBJ2-5,-,TRBV29-1,CSVIMGADQETQYF,TGCAGCGTGATCATGGGGGCAGACCAAGAGACCCAGTACTTC
TRBD1,TRBJ2-7,-,TRBV20-1,CSAWGRGRAFLSSEQYF,TGCAGTGCTTGGGGCAGGGGGCGCGCTTTTCTGAGCTCCGAGCAGTACTTC
-,TRBJ2-6,-,TRBV7-2,CASKGLGSGANVLTF,TGTGCCAGCAAGGGGCTAGGCTCCGGGGCCAACGTCCTGACTTTC
TRBD1,TRBJ2-4,-,TRBV12-3/TRBV12-4,CASREQGRLAKNIQYF,TGTGCCAGCAGGGAACAGGGGAGACTAGCCAAAAACATTCAGTACTTC
-,TRBJ1-1,few,TRBV28,CASNLVKGGNTEAFF,TGTGCCAGCAATCTGGTTAAGGGGGGGAACACTGAAGCTTTCTTT